A few counts support the clone carrying this T cell receptor (beta chain). The CDR3 loop spans 13 amino acids. The germline CDR1 and CDR2 sequences are ENHRY and SYGVKD. Trimming shortened V by 2 bases and J by 1 base, and 4 bases separated the two germline ends. TCRdb itself ran the RT-PCR reads through MiXCR, one entry per CDR3 protein. The profile shows hundreds of thousands of distinct CDR3 sequences, 14% of them singletons. Material for sequencing was memory CD4+ T cells from blood. This TCR derives from a female donor in good health, serving as a healthy control. This chain connects TRBV10-3 to TRBJ2-3, with unresolved D. The CDR3 loop reads CAISEEGTDTQYF. CDR3 in DNA: TGTGCCATCAGTGAGGAGGGCACAGATACGCAGTATTTT.